This TCR beta chain came from a study of Graves' ophthalmopathy and Graves' hyperthyroidism. Many counts were recorded for this clonotype. Antigen unknown. For repertoire sequencing, the TCR beta CDR3 regions were amplified from RNA transcripts. After a first-round RT-PCR with HTBI primers, a second-round multiplex PCR was run. Using its own MiXCR run on the multiplex PCR reads, TCRdb lists one record per CDR3 protein. The repertoire has about 370,000 distinct CDR3 sequences, 15% to 20% of them found once; the top ten carry approximately 2.4%. This CDR3 comprises 11 residues. The ends were cut back, 5 bases at V and 5 bases at J, with 7 bases in the middle. Only newly diagnosed hyperthyroidism patients aged 18 to 65, with under 2 months' duration, were enrolled. The source of the PBMCs was around 10 ml of fresh peripheral blood. Study-wide points: Discriminating ophthalmopathy from stable hyperthyroidism, a 13-signature model attained a sensitivity of under 90% and a specificity of approximately 81%. Blood contained most expanded thyroid clonotypes exceeding 0.001 frequency.

This receptor was obtained from an adult woman with stable Graves' hyperthyroidism. Sample: peripheral blood. The chain joins TRBV12-3 or TRBV12-4 to TRBJ2-7; D gene ambiguous. The CDR3 spells CASSIGNEQYF. CDR3 nucleotide sequence: TGTGCCAGCAGTATCGGCAACGAGCAGTACTTC.